Listed below are T cell receptor beta chains from one sample, sequenced in a study of control samples from healthy donors and cancer patients. Produced via immunoSEQ multiplex PCR; TCRdb's table is partial and in-frame only. The table records roughly 400,000 clones, about nine tenths of them present only once. The sample consisted of PBMCs. The receptor set was obtained from a man in his forties with head and neck cancer. Each CDR3 is given with its conserved first and last residue. The order of the fields is D gene, V gene, clone size, J gene, CDR3 DNA, CDR3 protein. The D gene is left open where the match is weak. Clone sizes are given selectively: once, few, many, or a class where the clone is expanded.

D gene: TRBD2; V gene: TRBV7-8; clone size: -; J gene: TRBJ2-5; CDR3 DNA: TGTGCCAGCAGCTCCGGGGGGGCGAGGGAAGAGACCCAGTACTTC; CDR3 protein: CASSSGGAREETQYF
D gene: -; V gene: TRBV30; clone size: -; J gene: TRBJ2-7; CDR3 DNA: TGTGCCTGGACGCCCCAGCGGAGTTACTCCTACGAGCAGTACTTC; CDR3 protein: CAWTPQRSYSYEQYF
D gene: -; V gene: TRBV3-1/TRBV3-2; clone size: once; J gene: TRBJ2-5; CDR3 DNA: TGTGCCAGCAGCCAAGATAGGCCAGTTCAAGAGACCCAGTACTTC; CDR3 protein: CASSQDRPVQETQYF
D gene: -; V gene: TRBV27; clone size: -; J gene: TRBJ2-7; CDR3 DNA: TGTGCCAGCAGCCCCCCAGGAATGGGGTTCTACGAGCAGTACTTC; CDR3 protein: CASSPPGMGFYEQYF
D gene: -; V gene: TRBV5-1; clone size: -; J gene: TRBJ2-2; CDR3 DNA: TGCGCCAGCAGCCTCATGTCGGTTACCGGGGAGCTGTTTTTT; CDR3 protein: CASSLMSVTGELFF
D gene: -; V gene: TRBV4-3; clone size: -; J gene: TRBJ2-3; CDR3 DNA: TGCGCCAGCAGCCAAGAAATCTCACAAGGAATGACGCAGTATTTT; CDR3 protein: CASSQEISQGMTQYF
D gene: -; V gene: TRBV4-1; clone size: -; J gene: TRBJ1-1; CDR3 DNA: TGCGCCAGCAGCCGAGACGGCAGGGGGAACACTGAAGCTTTCTTT; CDR3 protein: CASSRDGRGNTEAFF
D gene: TRBD1; V gene: TRBV4-1; clone size: -; J gene: TRBJ2-7; CDR3 DNA: TGCGCCAGCAGCCCTCTCGTGACGACAGGGAACTACGAGCAGTACTTC; CDR3 protein: CASSPLVTTGNYEQYF
D gene: TRBD1; V gene: TRBV6-5; clone size: -; J gene: TRBJ1-1; CDR3 DNA: TGTGCCAGCACCCCGACAGGGGATAGGGGCACTGAAGCTTTCTTT; CDR3 protein: CASTPTGDRGTEAFF
D gene: -; V gene: TRBV9; clone size: -; J gene: TRBJ2-1; CDR3 DNA: TGTGCCAGCAGCCATGATTACAATGAGCAGTTCTTC; CDR3 protein: CASSHDYNEQFF